A single sample is the source of the 20 T cell receptor beta chains below, sequenced in a study of T-cell memory formation after mild COVID-19. MiXCR was run by TCRdb on the 5' RACE reads, yielding one entry per CDR3 protein. The sample lists approximately 110,000 distinct CDR3 sequences; about a fifth were seen once. The sequenced sample consisted of PBMCs or a T cell subset sorted from them (not recorded which). All receptors come from a man in his late teens or twenties who had mild COVID-19 (a few samples of this study predate the infection). Cell type and time point are not known.

The CDR3 protein is CATTGTGAYEQYF. The DNA for the CDR3 is TGTGCCACCACCGGGACAGGGGCCTACGAGCAGTACTTC. V is TRBV10-3 and J is TRBJ2-7; 10 bases map to TRBD1. V gave up 10 bases and J gave up 2 bases; unmatched junction bases: 5. Germline loops: CDR1 ENHRY, CDR2 SYGVKD. The CDR3 spans 13 residues.

The rearrangement joins TRBV28 to TRBJ2-7; D remains ambiguous. Per the germline V gene, CDR1 is MDHEN and CDR2 is SYDVKM. The CDR3 is 13 amino acids. V lost 4 bases, J lost 6 bases, and 13 bases lay in between. CDR3 sequence reads: CASSYRTALEQYV. In DNA form, the CDR3 reads TGTGCCAGCAGTTATCGGACCGCCCTCGAGCAGTACGTC.

Here the CDR3 reads CASSSEGVGTEAFF. DNA of the CDR3: TGTGCCAGCAGCTCAGAGGGGGTGGGCACTGAAGCTTTCTTT. J is TRBJ1-1 and V is TRBV7-9; tentatively, D is TRBD1 (6 bases). The CDR3 contains 14 residues. V lost 4 bases and J lost 4, with 13 bases in between. Germline CDR1 and CDR2: SEHNR and FQNEAQ (reference sequence).

The V gene is TRBV2, the J gene TRBJ2-5, with unresolved D. CDR3 length: 13 residues. CDR1 SNHLY and CDR2 FYNNEI come from the germline V gene. Trimming shortened V by 7 bases and J by 5 bases, and 14 bases separated the two germline ends. CDR3 DNA sequence: TGTGCCAGCATTGGTTCATTAACCGAGACCCAGTACTTC. Its protein product is CASIGSLTETQYF.

CDR3 sequence: CASSPTYGRTYGYTF. DNA of the CDR3: TGTGCCAGCAGTCCAACTTACGGACGGACCTATGGCTACACCTTC. The V gene is TRBV6-5, the J gene TRBJ1-2; D gene uncertain. CDR1 is MNHEY and CDR2 is SVGAGI in the germline V gene. V dropped 5 bases and J dropped 4 bases, with 17 bases sitting between them. This CDR3 comprises 15 residues.

This clonotype has more than one count but fewer than ten. The chain employs TRBV7-9 and TRBJ2-2; no clear D. This CDR3 comprises 15 residues. V gave up 5 bases and J gave up 5 bases, with 15 bases separating them. Germline-derived CDR1 and CDR2 are SEHNR and FQNEAQ (reference sequence). The CDR3 sequence: CASSPTALRTGELFF. The CDR3 DNA reads as TGTGCCAGCAGCCCTACGGCCCTGAGGACCGGGGAGCTGTTTTTT.

The gene calls are TRBV20-1 and TRBJ2-3; 12 bases fit TRBD1. Germline values: CDR1 DFQATT, CDR2 SNEGSKA (reference sequence). V gave up 6 bases and J gave up 2 bases; unmatched junction bases: 6. This CDR3 is built from 15 residues. The CDR3 bases are TGCAGTGCGGCCGGGACAGGGGGCGTCACAGATACGCAGTATTTT. The encoded protein is CSAAGTGGVTDTQYF.

This rearrangement joins TRBV6-2 or TRBV6-3 to TRBJ1-1; 7 bases are shared with TRBD1. The length of the CDR3 is 17 residues. V lost 5 bases to trimming and J lost 1 base; unmatched junction nucleotides: 13. Germline values: CDR1 MNHEY, CDR2 SVGEGT. Here the CDR3 reads CASSNPRQGDSNTEAFF. CDR3 bases: TGTGCCAGCAGTAACCCTAGACAGGGAGATTCGAACACTGAAGCTTTCTTT.

The chain combines TRBV7-2 with TRBJ1-3; possibly TRBD1 for D (5 bases). Germline V gives CDR1 SGHTA, CDR2 FQGNSA. The CDR3 is 16 residues long. V gave up 2 bases and J gave up 2 bases, with 13 bases separating them. The DNA of the CDR3 is TGTGCCAGCAGCTTACCTACAATCAGGGCTGGAAACACCATATATTTT. It encodes CASSLPTIRAGNTIYF.

This chain links TRBV19 with TRBJ2-1; 8 nucleotides align to TRBD1. This CDR3 has 13 amino acids. V was pared by 3 bases and J by 9 bases, with 4 bases of the junction left unmatched. Germline V lookup: CDR1 LNHDA, CDR2 SQIVND (reference sequence). CDR3 DNA: TGTGCCAGTAGTATCACAGGGGGAATTGAGCAGTTCTTC. Residues: CASSITGGIEQFF.

This clonotype was seen only a few times. V and J are TRBV4-3 and TRBJ2-1; D call uncertain. V lost 1 base, J lost 3 bases, and 7 bases lay in between. CDR1 is LGHNA, CDR2 YSLEER, per germline. The CDR3 totals 14 residues. The CDR3 DNA reads TGCGCCAGCAGCCAAGTTCCTTTCTACAATGAGCAGTTCTTC. Translation: CASSQVPFYNEQFF.

The chain carries TRBV9 and TRBJ2-1, with 9 bases fitting TRBD2. The CDR3 spans 14 residues. V shed 0 bases, J shed 8 bases, and the junction held 3 bases outside the gene matches. Germline CDR1 is SGDLS and CDR2 is YYNGEE. DNA for the CDR3: TGTGCCAGCAGCGTAGCCGGGACTAGCTATGAGCAGTTCTTC. Translation: CASSVAGTSYEQFF.

This rearrangement joins TRBV9 to TRBJ1-2; 10 positions match TRBD1. CDR1 is SGDLS, CDR2 YYNGEE, per germline. The CDR3 has 15 amino acids. With V trimmed by 3 bases and J by 5 bases, 7 bases remained unmatched. This chain's CDR3 is CASSETGTGAYGYTF. The CDR3 nucleotides read TGTGCCAGCAGCGAGACCGGGACAGGGGCGTATGGCTACACCTTC.

This clonotype was observed a few times. The rearrangement links TRBV6-5 to TRBJ1-2; 7 nucleotides agree with TRBD1. Germline assignment: CDR1 MNHEY and CDR2 SVGAGI. The CDR3 has 16 residues. Trimming took 3 bases from V and 2 from J; bases not matched to a gene: 9. CDR3 loop: CASSYKGAPVNYGYTF. The CDR3 nucleotides are TGTGCCAGCAGTTATAAGGGGGCGCCGGTAAACTATGGCTACACCTTC.

This clonotype was detected only a few times. The genes are TRBV27 and TRBJ2-6; 7 bases match TRBD1. The V gene end was trimmed by 8 bases and the J gene end by 2 bases; junction bases not matched to a gene: 12. The CDR3 covers 17 residues. CDR1 MNHEY and CDR2 SMNVEV come from the germline V gene (reference sequence). CDR3 protein: CASASGRGLAGANVLTF. The CDR3 DNA reads as TGTGCCAGCGCCTCGGGCAGGGGGTTAGCTGGGGCCAACGTCCTGACTTTC.

The sample holds a few counts of this clonotype. The chain employs TRBV20-1 and TRBJ2-7; the D gene is possibly TRBD2 (6 bases). Trimming removed 0 bases from V and 3 bases from J, with 15 bases in between. The V gene's germline CDR1 is DFQATT and CDR2 SNEGSKA (reference sequence). This CDR3 spans 15 amino acids. The CDR3 DNA reads TGCAGTGCTAGAGATAGGCGGGGCTTGGGCTACGAGCAGTACTTC. It translates to CSARDRRGLGYEQYF.

The J gene is TRBJ2-1, the V gene TRBV10-3, with 12 bases aligning to TRBD2. This CDR3 spans 16 amino acids. The junction had 7 bases not matched to a gene; V was cut back by 7 bases and J by 3 bases. Germline CDR1 ENHRY, CDR2 SYGVKD. DNA of the CDR3: TGTGCCATCAATCGGGGACTAGCGGGTTTCTACAATGAGCAGTTCTTC. It codes for CAINRGLAGFYNEQFF.

The gene calls are TRBV10-3 and TRBJ1-2, with TRBD1 identical over 8 bases. Trimming at V came to 2 bases and at J to 0 bases, leaving 5 bases not matched to a gene. This CDR3 contains 16 residues. The V gene's germline CDR1 is ENHRY and CDR2 SYGVKD. CDR3 protein: CAISEHRTGTNYGYTF. The CDR3 region has the DNA TGTGCCATCAGTGAGCATAGGACAGGGACTAACTATGGCTACACCTTC.

The chain carries TRBV27 and TRBJ2-5, with D hard to call. Trimming removed 0 bases from V and 6 bases from J, with 8 bases in between. CDR1 and CDR2 from the germline V gene are MNHEY and SMNVEV (reference sequence). CDR3 length equals 13 residues. The CDR3 bases are TGTGCCAGCAGTTTATCGTTTGGGAAGACCCAGTACTTC. It specifies CASSLSFGKTQYF.

This clonotype was detected a few times. The chain couples TRBV25-1 to TRBJ1-2; D possibly corresponds to TRBD1 (5 bases). The V gene lost 7 bases and the J gene lost 6 bases, with 15 bases spanning the gap. Per the germline V gene, CDR1 is MGHDK and CDR2 is SYGVNS. The CDR3 spans 13 residues. Here the CDR3 reads CASTTGGSDGYTF. The CDR3 DNA sequence: TGTGCCAGCACTACCGGGGGGAGCGATGGCTACACCTTC.